The present T cell receptor beta chain was sequenced within a study of blood T cell repertoires in COVID-19. The V gene's germline CDR1 is KGHDR and CDR2 SFDVKD. V lost 2 bases, J lost 5 bases, and 8 bases lay in between. This CDR3 contains 14 residues. This clone has a handful of counts. Measured with immunoSEQ multiplex PCR; TCRdb has only the in-frame clones, and not every one. Among 100,000 or so clones listed, 85% to 90% were seen once. This clonotype was obtained from a man aged 45-60 years with active or convalescent COVID-19. The V gene is TRBV24-1, the J gene TRBJ2-2, with D perhaps matching TRBD2 (6 bases). Sequenced input: peripheral blood. CDR3 coding DNA: TGTGCCACCAGTGATTGGCGGGGAACCGGGGAGCTGTTTTTT. As protein: CATSDWRGTGELFF.